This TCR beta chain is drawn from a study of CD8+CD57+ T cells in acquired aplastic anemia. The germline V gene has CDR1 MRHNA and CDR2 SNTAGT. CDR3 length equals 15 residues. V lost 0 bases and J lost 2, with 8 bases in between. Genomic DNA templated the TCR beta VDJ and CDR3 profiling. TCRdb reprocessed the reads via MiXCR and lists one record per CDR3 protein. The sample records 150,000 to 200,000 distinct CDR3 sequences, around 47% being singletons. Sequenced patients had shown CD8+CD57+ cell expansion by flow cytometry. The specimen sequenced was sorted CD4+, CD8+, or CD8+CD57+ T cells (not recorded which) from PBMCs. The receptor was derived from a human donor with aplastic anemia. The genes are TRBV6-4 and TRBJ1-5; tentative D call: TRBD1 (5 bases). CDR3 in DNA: TGTGCCAGCAGTGACTCGTGGGGACGCAATCAGCCCCAGCATTTT. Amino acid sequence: CASSDSWGRNQPQHF.